The 9 T cell receptor beta chains given below trace back to one sample, sequenced in a study of T cell clonality in common variable immunodeficiency. The protocol was immunoSEQ multiplex PCR, while the TCRdb copy is restricted to in-frame clones and leaves out a portion. Listed here are some 60,000 clones without any singletons, the top ten holding approximately 1.6%. Sample: peripheral blood mononuclear cells. These receptors were obtained from a person between 18 and 69 years old in good health.

In this sample, this clone turned up many times. The read stops 3 residues short of the end of the CDR3; the missing end is completed from the germline J gene. V is TRBV20-1 and J is TRBJ2-7; 7 nucleotides match TRBD1. CDR3 length equals 13 residues. V shed 3 bases, J shed 3 bases, and the junction held 5 bases outside the gene matches. Germline assignment: CDR1 DFQATT and CDR2 SNEGSKA (reference sequence). The sequenced part of the CDR3 DNA is TGCAGTGCTAGGGCCGGGACAGACTACGAG. This gives the protein CSARAGTDYE. The entire CDR3 protein reads CSARAGTDYEQYF.

This clone has more than one count but fewer than ten. The read ends 3 residues shy of where the CDR3 ends; the end is completed using the germline J gene. The chain employs TRBV11-2 and TRBJ2-3; 10 bases map to TRBD1. The CDR3 sequence is 15 residues long. The germline gives CDR1 SGHAT, CDR2 FQNNGV. V lost 1 base and J lost 4; bases outside the gene matches: 2. The CDR3 loop reads CASSLGDRGSDTQYF. The sequenced part of the CDR3 DNA is TGTGCCAGCAGCTTAGGGGACAGGGGTTCAGATACG.

This clone has a count of ten or more. The CDR3 is cut off 3 residues early in the read; its end comes from the germline J gene. The chain combines TRBV7-6 with TRBJ2-2; D might be TRBD2 (6 bases). Trimming stripped 4 bases from V and 4 bases from J, with 16 bases between. The V gene's germline CDR1 is SGHVS and CDR2 FNYEAQ. This CDR3 is 16 amino acids long. The chain's CDR3 is CASSYYLAGSTGELFF. The CDR3 DNA, read in part, is TGTGCCAGCAGCTATTACCTGGCGGGAAGCACCGGGGAG. Supplemented by reference TRBV7-6 and TRBJ2-2, the full variable domain reads GAGVSQSPRYKVTKRGQDVALRCDPISGHVSLYWYRQALGQGPEFLTYFNYEAQQDKSGLPNDRFSAERPEGSISTLTIQRTEQRDSAMYRCASSYYLAGSTGELFFGEGSRLTVL.

At least ten counts were recorded for this clone. The read terminates 3 residues before the CDR3 end, so the remaining end is supplied by the germline J gene. The gene calls are TRBV6-2 or TRBV6-3 and TRBJ2-7; TRBD2 matches 8 bases. Germline loops: CDR1 MNHEY, CDR2 SVGEGT. V lost 5 bases, J lost 0 bases, and 9 bases stayed unmatched. CDR3 length: 16 residues. CDR3 residues: CASSKAGAGDSYEQYF. The CDR3 bases that were read are TGTGCCAGCAGTAAGGCCGGAGCGGGAGACTCCTACGAG.

This clone was observed a few times. The read falls 3 residues short of the CDR3 end, and the missing part is taken from the germline J gene. The chain has TRBV2 and TRBJ2-7, with D unresolved. This CDR3 has 14 amino acids. The germline V gene has CDR1 SNHLY and CDR2 FYNNEI. The ends were cut back, 7 bases at V and 0 bases at J, with 13 bases in the middle. The sequenced part of the CDR3 DNA is TGTGCCAGCAACCGCCTACTTACCTCCTACGAG. It translates to CASNRLLTSYE. The entire CDR3 protein reads CASNRLLTSYEQYF.

At least ten counts were recorded for this clone. The read halts 3 residues ahead of the CDR3 end, with the missing end drawn from the germline J gene. The chain employs TRBV20-1 and TRBJ2-3; 11 nucleotides line up with TRBD2. Trimming took 5 bases from V and 8 from J; bases not matched to a gene: 15. This CDR3 comprises 16 residues. Germline assignment: CDR1 DFQATT and CDR2 SNEGSKA (reference sequence). CDR3 DNA, as far as it was read: TGCAGTGCTGCCGAATTACTAGCGGGAGAGGTGGGTACG. This codes for CSAAELLAGEVGT. The entire CDR3 protein is CSAAELLAGEVGTQYF.

Ten or more counts support this clone. The read terminates 3 residues before the CDR3 end, so the remaining end is supplied by the germline J gene. The V and J genes are TRBV10-1 and TRBJ2-5; perhaps TRBD2 as D (5 bases). Germline values: CDR1 WNHNN, CDR2 SYGVQD (reference sequence). The CDR3 has 15 residues. Between the trimmed V and J ends, which lost 0 bases and 5 bases, there was a span of 13 bases. CDR3 DNA, as far as it was read: TGCGCCAGCAGTGAGTCGCTAGCTGGGTGGGAGACC. It translates to CASSESLAGWET. The CDR3 reads in full as CASSESLAGWETQYF.

This clone came up many times. Sequencing ends 3 residues short of the CDR3 end; the germline J gene provides the rest. This chain joins TRBV20-1 and TRBJ2-2; 11 bases map to TRBD2. CDR1 is DFQATT and CDR2 is SNEGSKA in the germline V gene (reference sequence). This CDR3 has 13 residues. V trimming: 7 bases; J trimming: 7 bases; junction bases outside the gene matches: 5. The CDR3 bases that were read are TGCAGTGTTGTAGCGGGAGGGTTCGGGGAG. It translates to CSVVAGGFGE. The whole CDR3 region reads CSVVAGGFGELFF.

This clone was found many times. The read stops 3 residues short of the end of the CDR3; the missing end is completed from the germline J gene. The V and J genes are TRBV6-2 or TRBV6-3 and TRBJ1-2, with a weak D call TRBD1 (5 bases). Germline assignment: CDR1 MNHEY and CDR2 SVGEGT. Deletions cut 8 bases from V and 1 base from J, with 8 bases between. The CDR3 runs 12 residues. The CDR3: CASAGVNYGYTF. CDR3 DNA (partial): TGTGCCAGCGCGGGGGTTAACTATGGC.